The sequence of this TCR beta chain was determined in a study of blood T cells in healthy people across ages. The authors ran a second PCR of roughly 7 to 11 cycles using a sample-barcoded 5' primer and a J-beta primer mix. MiXCR, run by TCRdb on the 5' RACE reads, gives a single entry per CDR3 protein. The table lists around 900,000 distinct CDR3 sequences, under 35% of them singletons. Germline values: CDR1 SGHDT, CDR2 YYEEEE. The CDR3 runs to 13 residues. Trimming stripped 6 bases from V and 7 bases from J, with 14 bases between. V usage is TRBV5-6 and J usage is TRBJ1-5, with no clear D. The sample consisted of blood. This clonotype was sampled from a woman aged 80 or older in good health. The CDR3 protein is CASTLYGHQPQHF. CDR3 sequence (DNA): TGTGCCAGCACCCTCTATGGGCACCAGCCCCAGCATTTT.